These 11 T cell receptor beta chains were all obtained from the same sample, sequenced in a study of PD-1 blockade in mismatch repair-deficient tumors. The protocol was immunoSEQ multiplex PCR, while the TCRdb copy is restricted to in-frame clones and leaves out a portion. The table includes more than 40,000 clones, approximately 84% detected once. Sample: peripheral blood, taken more than 19 weeks after starting pembrolizumab. The receptors were gathered from an adult with mismatch repair-deficient cancer.

The gene calls are TRBV19 and TRBJ2-7; D not resolved. Trimming stripped 1 base from V and 0 bases from J, with 10 bases between. The germline V gene encodes CDR1 LNHDA and CDR2 SQIVND (reference sequence). The CDR3 extends over 15 amino acids. CDR3 nucleotides: TGTGCCAGTAGTATAGGTGGCTGGAGCTCCTACGAGCAGTACTTC. Residues: CASSIGGWSSYEQYF.

J is TRBJ1-5 and V is TRBV27; D ambiguous. This CDR3 has 12 residues. Per germline, CDR1 MNHEY and CDR2 SMNVEV (reference sequence). Between the trimmed V and J ends, which lost 3 bases and 3 bases, there was a span of 3 bases. The CDR3 DNA reads as TGTGCCAGCAGTTTTCACAATCAGCCCCAGCATTTT. Translated: CASSFHNQPQHF.

The rearrangement uses TRBV7-9 and TRBJ2-7; TRBD2 is a possible D gene (5 bases). Germline loops: CDR1 SEHNR, CDR2 FQNEAQ (reference sequence). This CDR3 is 15 amino acids long. With 5 bases removed from V and 2 bases from J, the gap between germline ends came to 16 bases. The CDR3 region is CASSKDRGIPYEQYF. The CDR3 DNA is TGTGCCAGCAGCAAAGATCGGGGAATTCCCTACGAGCAGTACTTC.

The gene calls are TRBV5-1 and TRBJ2-2, with 7 positions matching TRBD2. The CDR3 has 16 residues. V lost 0 bases and J lost 1; bases outside the gene matches: 3. Germline lookup yields CDR1 SGHRS and CDR2 YFSETQ. CDR3 sequence (DNA): TGCGCCAGCAGCTTGGATGGCGGGAGGAACACCGGGGAGCTGTTTTTT. Translation: CASSLDGGRNTGELFF.

In this sample, this clone turned up a few times. The V gene is TRBV27, the J gene TRBJ2-1; TRBD2 matches 11 bases. CDR3 length equals 16 residues. Trimming removed 8 bases from V and 3 bases from J; junction bases left unmatched: 9. Germline assignment: CDR1 MNHEY and CDR2 SMNVEV (reference sequence). The CDR3 loop is CASCTRLAGNYNEQFF. CDR3 sequence (DNA): TGTGCCAGCTGCACCCGACTAGCGGGGAACTACAATGAGCAGTTCTTC.

This sequence joins TRBV29-1 and TRBJ2-3; maybe TRBD2 (5 bases). The CDR3 runs 13 residues. The germline V gene has CDR1 SQVTM and CDR2 ANQGSEA. Trimming removed 4 bases at V and 5 bases at J, with 13 bases between. This chain's CDR3 is CSVGRGEGDTQYF. As DNA, the CDR3 is TGCAGCGTTGGTCGGGGAGAGGGAGATACGCAGTATTTT.

The chain has TRBV5-4 and TRBJ2-1; TRBD2 matches at 12 bases. CDR1 and CDR2 (germline): SGHNT, YYREEE (reference sequence). This CDR3 has 16 amino acids. V lost 4 bases, J lost 2 bases, and 4 bases stayed unmatched. The CDR3 coding sequence is TGTGCCAGCAGCCCCGGACTAGCGGGGACCTACAATGAGCAGTTCTTC. It specifies CASSPGLAGTYNEQFF.

The chain couples TRBV6-5 to TRBJ1-1; D is undetermined. Germline CDR1 and CDR2: MNHEY and SVGAGI. The CDR3 spans 13 residues. The V and J ends lost 6 bases and 0 bases respectively, with 8 bases between them. This chain's CDR3 is CASSQTMNTEAFF. The CDR3 DNA sequence: TGTGCCAGCAGCCAAACCATGAACACTGAAGCTTTCTTT.

CDR3 protein: CAWTSGRAGGTDTQYF. For the CDR3, the DNA is TGTGCCTGGACTAGCGGGAGGGCCGGGGGAACAGATACGCAGTATTTT. The chain recombines TRBV30 with TRBJ2-3; 12 nucleotides match TRBD2. From germline, CDR1 is GTSNPN and CDR2 SVGIG (reference sequence). Losses at the gene ends were 4 bases for V and 3 bases for J; bases not matched to a gene: 8. The CDR3 contains 16 residues. The complete variable domain, with remaining parts taken from reference TRBV30 and TRBJ2-3, reads SQTIHQWPATLVQPVGSPLSLECTVEGTSNPNLYWYRQAAGRGLQLLFYSVGIGQISSEVPQNLSASRPQDRQFILSSKKLLLSDSGFYLCAWTSGRAGGTDTQYFGPGTRLTVL.

CDR3 in amino acids: CAISAALEGARGGELFF. DNA of the CDR3: TGTGCCATCAGTGCCGCCTTGGAGGGGGCACGAGGCGGGGAGCTGTTTTTT. The V call is TRBV10-3, the J call TRBJ2-2, with TRBD1 as a possible D gene (7 bases). The V gene lost 4 bases and the J gene lost 7 bases, with 22 bases spanning the gap. From germline, CDR1 is ENHRY and CDR2 SYGVKD. CDR3 length: 17 residues.

This chain connects TRBV30 to TRBJ1-1; D not resolved. V shed 4 bases and J shed 3 bases, with 12 bases lying between them. The CDR3 has 13 amino acids. Germline assignment: CDR1 GTSNPN and CDR2 SVGIG (reference sequence). CDR3 DNA sequence: TGTGCCTGGACCCGGAAATACTACACTGAAGCTTTCTTT. This gives the protein CAWTRKYYTEAFF.